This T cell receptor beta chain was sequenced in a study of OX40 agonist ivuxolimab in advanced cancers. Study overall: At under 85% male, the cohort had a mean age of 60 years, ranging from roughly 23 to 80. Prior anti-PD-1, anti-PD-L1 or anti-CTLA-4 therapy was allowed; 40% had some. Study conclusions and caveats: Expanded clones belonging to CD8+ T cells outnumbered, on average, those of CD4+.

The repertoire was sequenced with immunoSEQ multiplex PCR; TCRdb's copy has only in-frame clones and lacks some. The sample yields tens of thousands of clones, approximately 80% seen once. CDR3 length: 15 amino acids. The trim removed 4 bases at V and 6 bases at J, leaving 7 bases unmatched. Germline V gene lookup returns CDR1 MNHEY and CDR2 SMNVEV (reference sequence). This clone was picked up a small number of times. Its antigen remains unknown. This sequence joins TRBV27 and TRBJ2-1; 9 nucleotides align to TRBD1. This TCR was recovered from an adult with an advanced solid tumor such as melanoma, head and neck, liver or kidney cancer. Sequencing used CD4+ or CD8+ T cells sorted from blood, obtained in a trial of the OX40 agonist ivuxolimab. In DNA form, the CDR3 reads TGTGCCAGCAGTTCGAACAGGGGGCGGGGCAATGAGCAGTTCTTC. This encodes CASSSNRGRGNEQFF.